This T cell receptor (beta chain) was recorded in a study of PD-1 blockade in classical Hodgkin lymphoma. Study-wide findings and caveats: Complete responders' diversity at baseline resembled that of newly diagnosed patients.

The CDR3 is 15 residues long. Germline V CDR1 and CDR2: MNHEY, SMNVEV (reference sequence). The ends were cut back, 4 bases at V and 2 bases at J, with 14 bases in the middle. Points on this clone: The antigen is not known.

Noted time point: cycle 4 day 1 (C4D1), after less than 7 weeks of nivolumab. Exposure to brentuximab vedotin varied, and each patient had relapsed following autologous stem cell transplantation. Each best response was a complete response, a partial response or progressive disease. Libraries were prepared by immunoSEQ multiplex PCR; TCRdb keeps only in-frame clonotypes and omits some of them. The sample holds approximately 14,000 clones; approximately 80% are singletons and the top ten take 15% to 20%. The sample here was peripheral blood mononuclear cells (PBMCs), taken before the fourth cycle of nivolumab. This TCR derives from a human donor with classical Hodgkin lymphoma. This chain joins TRBV27 and TRBJ1-2, with a possible D match to TRBD1 (5 bases). The chain's CDR3 is CASSSQGRGNYGYTF. The CDR3 region has the DNA TGTGCCAGCAGTTCCCAAGGGCGGGGGAACTATGGCTACACCTTC.